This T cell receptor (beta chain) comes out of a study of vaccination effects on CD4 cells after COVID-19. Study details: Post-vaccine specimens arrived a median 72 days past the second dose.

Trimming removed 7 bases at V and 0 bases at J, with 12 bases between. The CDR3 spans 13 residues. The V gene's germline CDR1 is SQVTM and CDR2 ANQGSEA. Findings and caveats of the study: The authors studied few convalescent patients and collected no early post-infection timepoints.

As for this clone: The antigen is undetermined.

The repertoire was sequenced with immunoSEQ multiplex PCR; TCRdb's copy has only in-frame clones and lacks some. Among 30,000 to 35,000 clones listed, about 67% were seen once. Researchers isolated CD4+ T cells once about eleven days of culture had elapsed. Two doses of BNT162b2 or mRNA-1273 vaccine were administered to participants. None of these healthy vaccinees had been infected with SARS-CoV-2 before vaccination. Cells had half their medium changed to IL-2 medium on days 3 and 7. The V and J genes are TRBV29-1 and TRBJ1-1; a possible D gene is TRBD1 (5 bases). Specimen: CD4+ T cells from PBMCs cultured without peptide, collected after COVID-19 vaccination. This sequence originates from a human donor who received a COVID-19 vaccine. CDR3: CSAGTFVNTEAFF. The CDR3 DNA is TGCAGCGCAGGGACTTTTGTGAACACTGAAGCTTTCTTT.